Sequencing of this TCR beta chain was carried out in a study of post-analysis software for immune sequencing data. Included in the TCR beta cDNA libraries were unique molecular identifiers. From the PCR reads, TCRdb called clonotypes with MiXCR, one entry per CDR3 protein. Here the sample spans about 810,000 distinct CDR3 sequences, roughly 50% being singletons. This clonotype has more than one count but fewer than ten. No antigen is known for it. General observations from the study: Those samples that were prepared in the same batch co-clustered strongly by F measure. The study found significantly lower normalized Chao1 diversity in multiple sclerosis patients than in controls. Compared with controls, patients had more of about 5 TRBV segments, including TRBV5-6, TRBV5-1 and TRBV20-1.

The V and J ends lost 5 bases and 5 bases, in that order; junction bases with no gene match: 7. This CDR3 contains 14 residues. The TCR sequence derives from a girl aged 10 to 17 with multiple sclerosis. J is TRBJ1-1 and V is TRBV12-3 or TRBV12-4, with TRBD1 identical over 8 bases. The sequenced material came from blood. Here the CDR3 DNA reads TGTGCCAGCAGTATTACAGGGGGGGATACTGAAGCTTTCTTT. It is translated as CASSITGGDTEAFF.